These T cell receptor beta chains were read from a single sample in a study of prognosis after radiotherapy for stage I lung cancer. TCRdb processed the multiplex PCR reads anew with MiXCR; each CDR3 protein has one entry. The sample contains roughly 23,000 distinct CDR3 sequences, roughly 44% of which appear only once. Sample: PBMCs, taken before or after stereotactic body radiation therapy (not recorded which). The receptors shown here come from a donor over 45 with non-small cell lung cancer. CDR3s include the opening cysteine and the closing phenylalanine or tryptophan. The D gene is left open where the match is weak. For some rows the clone size is stated as once, few or many, or as a class when expanded; others skip it.

d_gene: -; j_gene: TRBJ2-3; abundance: -; v_gene: TRBV27; CDR3nt: TGTGCCAGCATTTTATCACAGGGTGCAACAGATACGCAGTATTTT; CDR3aa: CASILSQGATDTQYF
d_gene: TRBD2; j_gene: TRBJ2-2; abundance: -; v_gene: TRBV6-1; CDR3nt: TGTGCCAGCAGTAGAGATAGCGGGAAGGTCGCCGGGGAGCTGTTTTTT; CDR3aa: CASSRDSGKVAGELFF
d_gene: -; j_gene: TRBJ1-4; abundance: many; v_gene: TRBV13; CDR3nt: TGTGCCAGCAGCTTAGGCCTGGGGGGTGATGAAAAACTGTTTTTT; CDR3aa: CASSLGLGGDEKLFF
d_gene: TRBD2; j_gene: TRBJ2-1; abundance: -; v_gene: TRBV20-1; CDR3nt: TGCAGTGCTCCGACTAGCGGGAGTGTTGAGCAGTTCTTC; CDR3aa: CSAPTSGSVEQFF
d_gene: TRBD1; j_gene: TRBJ2-7; abundance: many; v_gene: TRBV19; CDR3nt: TGTGCCAGTAGCCTGGGACGAGGGGGCACCGAGCAGTACTTC; CDR3aa: CASSLGRGGTEQYF
d_gene: TRBD2; j_gene: TRBJ2-7; abundance: once; v_gene: TRBV6-9; CDR3nt: TGTGCCAGAAGACCCCTTCGGACTAACGGGGGGGGCTACGAGCAGTACTTC; CDR3aa: CARRPLRTNGGGYEQYF
d_gene: -; j_gene: TRBJ2-7; abundance: -; v_gene: TRBV6-1; CDR3nt: TGTGCCAGCAGTAAACAGGGTCGCGGCGAGCAGTACTTC; CDR3aa: CASSKQGRGEQYF
d_gene: TRBD1; j_gene: TRBJ2-1; abundance: many; v_gene: TRBV15; CDR3nt: TGTGCCACCAGCAGAGGGGGGACAGGGAAATACAATGAGCAGTTCTTC; CDR3aa: CATSRGGTGKYNEQFF
d_gene: TRBD1; j_gene: TRBJ1-3; abundance: many; v_gene: TRBV9; CDR3nt: TGTGCCAGCAGCCAAGGACAGGACCGAAACACCATATATTTT; CDR3aa: CASSQGQDRNTIYF
d_gene: -; j_gene: TRBJ1-1; abundance: many; v_gene: TRBV5-6; CDR3nt: TGTGCCAGCAGGTACGCAGCAGGGTCTGAAGCTTTCTTT; CDR3aa: CASRYAAGSEAFF
d_gene: -; j_gene: TRBJ2-2; abundance: medium-sized; v_gene: TRBV11-2; CDR3nt: TGTGCCAGCAGGCCAGTAGGACTCCCAGGCGGGGAGCTGTTTTTT; CDR3aa: CASRPVGLPGGELFF
d_gene: -; j_gene: TRBJ1-2; abundance: -; v_gene: TRBV12-3/TRBV12-4; CDR3nt: TGTGCCAGCAGTTTATGGGGTTCCTATGGCTACACCTTC; CDR3aa: CASSLWGSYGYTF
d_gene: -; j_gene: TRBJ2-7; abundance: many; v_gene: TRBV24-1; CDR3nt: TGTGCCACCAGTGATCGCGGGCAGGCCTACGAGCAGTACTTC; CDR3aa: CATSDRGQAYEQYF
d_gene: -; j_gene: TRBJ2-1; abundance: -; v_gene: TRBV11-3; CDR3nt: TGTGCCAGCAGCTTAGAGGGTGAGTCCCTCCAAGAGACCCAGTTCTTC; CDR3aa: CASSLEGESLQETQFF
d_gene: TRBD1; j_gene: TRBJ1-5; abundance: medium-sized; v_gene: TRBV18; CDR3nt: TGTGCCAGCTCACCATTCTCGACAGGGGATAATCAGCCCCAGCATTTT; CDR3aa: CASSPFSTGDNQPQHF
d_gene: -; j_gene: TRBJ2-5; abundance: many; v_gene: TRBV7-7; CDR3nt: TGTGCTAGCAGCTCCCCAGGGGGGGAGACCCAGTACTTC; CDR3aa: CASSSPGGETQYF
d_gene: -; j_gene: TRBJ2-1; abundance: -; v_gene: TRBV29-1; CDR3nt: -; CDR3aa: CSVVGGGSYNERFF
d_gene: TRBD1; j_gene: TRBJ1-2; abundance: -; v_gene: TRBV6-5; CDR3nt: TGTGCCAGCAGTTACCAGTCGGGGACAGTCGAAGGCTACACCTTC; CDR3aa: CASSYQSGTVEGYTF
d_gene: -; j_gene: TRBJ1-5; abundance: medium-sized; v_gene: TRBV6-1; CDR3nt: TGTGCCAGTCAGGGAGACAATCAGCCCCAGCATTTT; CDR3aa: CASQGDNQPQHF
d_gene: -; j_gene: TRBJ2-4; abundance: many; v_gene: TRBV4-3; CDR3nt: TGCGCCAGCAGCCAAGACAGGAGAAACATTCAGTACTTC; CDR3aa: CASSQDRRNIQYF
d_gene: -; j_gene: TRBJ2-2; abundance: many; v_gene: TRBV27; CDR3nt: TGCGCCAGCAGTTCCGAGAACACCGGGGAGCTGTTTTTT; CDR3aa: CASSSENTGELFF
d_gene: -; j_gene: TRBJ2-1; abundance: many; v_gene: TRBV20-1; CDR3nt: TGCAGTGCTAGAGAAGCAAATGAGCAGTTCTTC; CDR3aa: CSAREANEQFF
d_gene: TRBD2; j_gene: TRBJ2-1; abundance: many; v_gene: TRBV20-1; CDR3nt: TGCAGTGCTAGAGCGGGCGGGAGTATGAATGAGCAGTTCTTC; CDR3aa: CSARAGGSMNEQFF
d_gene: TRBD1; j_gene: TRBJ1-4; abundance: many; v_gene: TRBV19; CDR3nt: TGTGCCAGTAGTAAATACAGGGGACGGGGTGAAAAACTGTTTTTT; CDR3aa: CASSKYRGRGEKLFF
d_gene: TRBD2; j_gene: TRBJ2-2; abundance: -; v_gene: TRBV7-3; CDR3nt: TGTGCCAGCAGCTTAACTGGGGGGGGGACCGGGGAGCTGTTTTTT; CDR3aa: CASSLTGGGTGELFF
d_gene: -; j_gene: TRBJ1-3; abundance: few; v_gene: TRBV14; CDR3nt: TGTGCCAGCAGCCTACGAACCCTCTCTGGAAACACCATATATTTT; CDR3aa: CASSLRTLSGNTIYF
d_gene: TRBD2; j_gene: TRBJ2-5; abundance: many; v_gene: TRBV5-5; CDR3nt: TGTGCCAGCAGCTTGGCGATAGCGGGAGGGAGGGAGACCCAGTACTTC; CDR3aa: CASSLAIAGGRETQYF
d_gene: TRBD1; j_gene: TRBJ2-1; abundance: many; v_gene: TRBV12-3/TRBV12-4; CDR3nt: TGTGCCAGCAGTTCCCGACAGGGGGGCGCCTACAATGAGCAGTTCTTC; CDR3aa: CASSSRQGGAYNEQFF